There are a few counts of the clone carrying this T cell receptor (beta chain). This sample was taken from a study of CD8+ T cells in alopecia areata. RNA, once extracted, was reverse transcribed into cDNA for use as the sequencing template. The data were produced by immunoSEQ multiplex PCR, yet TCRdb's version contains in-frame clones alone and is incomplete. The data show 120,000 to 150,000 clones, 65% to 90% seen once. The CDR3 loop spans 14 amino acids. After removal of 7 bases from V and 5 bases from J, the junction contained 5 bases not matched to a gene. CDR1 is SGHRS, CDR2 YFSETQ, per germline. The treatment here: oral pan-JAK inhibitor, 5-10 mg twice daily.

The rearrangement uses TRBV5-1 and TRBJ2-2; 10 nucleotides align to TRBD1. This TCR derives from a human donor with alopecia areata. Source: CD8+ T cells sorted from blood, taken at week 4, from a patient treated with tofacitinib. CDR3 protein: CASGPGQGTGELFF. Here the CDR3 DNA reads TGCGCCAGCGGCCCGGGACAGGGGACCGGGGAGCTGTTTTTT.